This T cell receptor beta chain originates from a study of Ad26.COV2.S vaccination and SARS-CoV-2 variants. The overall study: Ad26.COV2.S, an intramuscular injection, was given once or twice 56 days apart.

The treatment was: about 20 received Ad26.COV2.S at low or high dose, single or two shots; a few received placebo; per-sample allocation not given. Specimen acquisition occurred on day 63 following the initial vaccine or placebo injection. The study's findings and limits: Non-spike TCR breadth showed similarity between vaccine and placebo recipients.

V was cut by 0 bases and J by 4 bases, with 7 bases left in between. The length of the CDR3 is 14 residues. In germline, CDR1 is LGHNA, CDR2 YNFKEQ. Of note for this clone: Its target is not known.

Some clones are missing from TCRdb's copy, which holds only in-frame ones; the method was immunoSEQ multiplex PCR. The sample consists of approximately 420,000 clones, roughly 90% of them appearing once. This sequence was found in a person between 18 and 65 years old who received the Ad26.COV2.S COVID-19 vaccine or a placebo. The sample was peripheral blood, taken in a trial of Ad26.COV2.S vaccine versus placebo. This chain uses TRBV4-2 with TRBJ1-5; D is unresolved. CDR3 loop: CASSQESHNQPQHF. In nucleotides, the CDR3 is TGTGCCAGCAGCCAAGAGTCTCATAATCAGCCCCAGCATTTT.